These 14 T cell receptor beta chains came from one sample sequenced in a study of cytomegalovirus exposure and HLA in healthy donors. Clones were read by immunoSEQ multiplex PCR, and TCRdb kept only the in-frame ones, dropping some. The sample yields 70,000 to 75,000 clones, about 94% seen once. Sample: PBMCs. The receptors shown here come from a man aged 18 to 30 in good health and CMV-seropositive.

V usage is TRBV6-1 and J usage is TRBJ2-5, with a weak D call TRBD1 (6 bases). Trimming took 6 bases from V and 5 from J, leaving 13 bases between them. CDR3 length: 13 residues. CDR1 and CDR2 (germline): MNHNS, SASEGT. The CDR3 DNA is TGTGCCAGCAGCCCCACAGGGTACGAGACCCAGTACTTC. Encoded protein: CASSPTGYETQYF.

V gene TRBV4-1 combines with J gene TRBJ2-7, with D possibly TRBD2 on 6 matching bases. This CDR3 is 16 amino acids long. Germline lookup yields CDR1 MGHRA and CDR2 YSYEKL. Trimming cost V 0 bases and J 0 bases, with 12 bases left between them. CDR3 nucleotide sequence: TGCGCCAGCAGCCAAGATCTCTCGGACTACTCCTACGAGCAGTACTTC. Residues: CASSQDLSDYSYEQYF.

The rearrangement links TRBV28 to TRBJ2-3; 11 positions agree with TRBD2. V lost 2 bases and J lost 4; bases outside the gene matches: 5. Per the germline V gene, CDR1 is MDHEN and CDR2 is SYDVKM. This CDR3 spans 16 amino acids. In DNA form, the CDR3 reads TGTGCCAGCAGTTTACTAGCGGGAGGCTCGGCAGATACGCAGTATTTT. Translation gives CASSLLAGGSADTQYF. Full variable domain (remainder filled in from reference TRBV28 and TRBJ2-3): DVKVTQSSRYLVKRTGEKVFLECVQDMDHENMFWYRQDPGLGLRLIYFSYDVKMKEKGDIPEGYSVSREKKERFSLILESASTNQTSMYLCASSLLAGGSADTQYFGPGTRLTVL.

The V and J genes are TRBV10-3 and TRBJ2-5; weak D call: TRBD1 (6 bases). This CDR3 contains 13 residues. CDR1 ENHRY and CDR2 SYGVKD come from the germline V gene. Trimming took 6 bases from V and 3 from J, leaving 11 bases between them. The DNA for the CDR3 is TGTGCCATCAGCCTGACAGGAGAAGAGACCCAGTACTTC. Translating it yields CAISLTGEETQYF.

The chain carries TRBV19 and TRBJ2-7; 8 positions agree with TRBD1. CDR3 size: 13 residues. The J segment lost 5 bases and the V segment lost 3 bases, leaving 3 bases of the junction unmatched. The germline gives CDR1 LNHDA, CDR2 SQIVND (reference sequence). This CDR3 is CASSIQTGDEQYF. As DNA, the CDR3 is TGTGCCAGTAGTATCCAGACAGGGGACGAGCAGTACTTC.

The rearrangement uses TRBV19 and TRBJ2-7, with 7 bases lining up with TRBD1. The CDR3 extends over 17 amino acids. Losses at the gene ends were 2 bases for V and 0 bases for J; bases not matched to a gene: 10. CDR1 is LNHDA and CDR2 is SQIVND in the germline V gene (reference sequence). CDR3: CASSIHRQGRVSYEQYF. CDR3 bases: TGTGCCAGTAGTATACACCGACAGGGAAGGGTCTCCTACGAGCAGTACTTC.

The rearrangement uses TRBV5-1 and TRBJ1-4; the match to TRBD1 covers 7 bases. The V gene's germline CDR1 is SGHRS and CDR2 YFSETQ. With 4 bases clipped from V and 4 bases from J, the junction kept 13 bases outside the gene matches. This CDR3 has 17 amino acids. This chain's CDR3 is CASSPSPGTAINEKLFF. The DNA for the CDR3 is TGCGCCAGCAGCCCGAGCCCCGGGACAGCGATTAATGAAAAACTGTTTTTT.

This clone was detected only a few times. V usage is TRBV15 and J usage is TRBJ2-6; perhaps TRBD2 as D (6 bases). Trimming stripped 0 bases from V and 0 bases from J, with 15 bases between. The CDR3 extends over 19 amino acids. Germline V gene sequence: CDR1 LNHNV, CDR2 YYDKDF (reference sequence). CDR3 coding DNA: TGTGCCACCAGCAGAGACCCCGGGACTTCAAGCTCTGGGGCCAACGTCCTGACTTTC. Protein: CATSRDPGTSSSGANVLTF.

The gene calls are TRBV2 and TRBJ2-4; maybe TRBD1 (6 bases). The germline V gene has CDR1 SNHLY and CDR2 FYNNEI. There are 14 residues in the CDR3. V lost 10 bases to trimming and J lost 5 bases, with 18 bases between them. CDR3 amino acids: CAKTTGPGQNIQYF. CDR3 bases: TGTGCCAAAACCACAGGGCCGGGGCAAAACATTCAGTACTTC.

This chain joins TRBV27 and TRBJ2-1, with 8 bases aligning to TRBD1. This CDR3 is 14 amino acids long. J was trimmed by 7 bases and V by 7 bases; bases with no gene match: 9. Germline assignment: CDR1 MNHEY and CDR2 SMNVEV (reference sequence). The CDR3 DNA is TGTGCCAGCATCTCGGGGACAGGCCTGAATGAGCAGTTCTTC. It yields the protein CASISGTGLNEQFF.

The chain links TRBV9 to TRBJ2-7; weak D call: TRBD1 (5 bases). V lost 3 bases, J lost 2 bases, and 12 bases lay in between. The CDR3 is made up of 14 amino acids. Germline-derived CDR1 and CDR2 are SGDLS and YYNGEE. The chain's CDR3 is CASSGRDLAYEQYF. In DNA form, the CDR3 reads TGTGCCAGCAGCGGCAGGGATCTAGCCTACGAGCAGTACTTC.

This clone occurred a few times. The chain recombines TRBV21-1 with TRBJ2-7; no DNA check was done on the table's D call, TRBD1. TRBV21-1 is reported as a pseudogene. This CDR3 has 15 amino acids. Written as DNA, the CDR3 is TGTGCCGGAGGGCCGGGGACAGGGGAGACCTACGAGCAGTACTTC. Amino acids: CAGGPGTGETYEQYF.

The chain has TRBV2 and TRBJ2-7; 7 bases are shared with TRBD1. This CDR3 has 15 residues. Germline CDR1 and CDR2: SNHLY and FYNNEI. V was pared by 2 bases and J by 4 bases, with 8 bases of the junction left unmatched. CDR3: CASSEFPEQGYEQYF. In DNA, the CDR3 is TGTGCCAGCAGTGAATTCCCCGAACAGGGGTACGAGCAGTACTTC.

In its sample, this clone was seen a few times. The chain employs TRBV11-3 and TRBJ2-1; 11 bases are a match to TRBD2. The germline gives CDR1 SGHNT, CDR2 YENEEA. The CDR3 is 15 residues long. J gave up 6 bases and V 4 bases, and 5 bases lay outside the gene matches. For the CDR3, the DNA is TGTGCCAGCAGCTCGGCCGGGACTAGCGGCAATGAGCAGTTCTTC. This translates into CASSSAGTSGNEQFF.